The entry below describes one TCR beta chain. The sample comes from a study of OX40 agonist ivuxolimab in advanced cancers. The data were produced by immunoSEQ multiplex PCR, yet TCRdb's version contains in-frame clones alone and is incomplete. Here the sample spans some 45,000 clones, under 95% being singletons. CDR1 is SGDLS and CDR2 is YYNGEE in the germline V gene. The CDR3 spans 16 residues. Trimming removed 0 bases at V and 2 bases at J, with 13 bases between. Here the sequenced sample was CD4+ or CD8+ T cells sorted from blood, taken in a trial of the OX40 agonist ivuxolimab. The chain recombines TRBV9 with TRBJ2-3; possibly TRBD2 for D (7 bases). The TCR comes from an adult with an advanced solid tumor such as melanoma, head and neck, liver or kidney cancer. In DNA, the CDR3 is TGTGCCAGCAGCGTAGAAGGGGGAGGGCCCACAGATACGCAGTATTTT. Amino acid sequence: CASSVEGGGPTDTQYF.